Detailed here is one T cell receptor (beta chain). A few counts support this clone. Its antigen is still unknown. It has no much larger one-base neighbor in the sample; base qualities were not kept. The data derive from a study of beta chain features in type 1 diabetes (dated by TCRdb to between 2018 and 2020). Regarding the complete study: Mean age, gender distribution, total cell number and subset yield were not different between patients and healthy donors. Whereas all 28 donors provided naive and central memory subsets, regulatory and stem cell-like memory subsets were isolated from just 8 patients and about 8 healthy donors. A total of some 100,000,000 sorted cells were examined across all samples, and a strong correlation was observed between cell number per subset and RNA yield. In the study, recently diagnosed type 1 diabetes patients and matched healthy donors were compared on the TCRB repertoires of their sorted circulating CD4+ T cell subsets.

The entire isolated RNA was reverse transcribed using the High Capacity cDNA Reverse Transcription Kit, and thus expressed TCRB transcripts were sequenced. Deep immunoSEQ sequencing was applied to naive, central memory and regulatory T cell samples, giving an average of about 3.4 million total reads per sample. After sorted cells were lysed in RLT buffer, RNA was extracted with DNase-treated RNeasy Micro or Mini kits, with the choice depending on cell number. Each cell subset was processed on its own to prevent cross-contamination, while patient and healthy donor samples were processed together. The immunoSEQ multiplex PCR was used to amplify TCRB sequences from cDNA, generating 87-bp fragments that spanned the CDR3 region. The amplicons were sequenced using the Illumina HiSeq platform. Processing in the source paper ran as follows. PCR bias was computationally corrected using synthetic template baselines, reads within Hamming distance 2 were collapsed, and singletons that could not be merged were discarded. By aligning reads against IMGT, V, D and J genes, CDR3 length, and insertions or deletions at six rearrangement sites were assigned. Within each subset, clonotype counts were normalized to sorted cell number, after which true diversity and Gini coefficients were computed with the tcR R package. The overlap coefficient, calculated on TCRB nucleotide sequences, was used to measure repertoire sharing. As a proxy for the pre-selection repertoire, out-of-frame TCRB sequences from naive cells were analyzed. TCRdb provides this immuneACCESS table in a form limited to in-frame rearrangements. Some clones are lacking; in checked studies, under half of them reflect an unresolved V gene, and why the rest are absent is not known. Clone size and the V and J calls come from that table; the DNA yielded D and trimming. In this sample the table shows 810,000 or so clones, roughly a sixth of which occur a single time. The ten largest clones add up to 0.02% to 0.025% of the sample.

General conclusions and limits of the study: Shorter templates might be favored by PCR, yet because patient and control samples were amplified and corrected together, any such skew would affect both groups equally. Because cDNA was sequenced instead of genomic DNA, highly expressing activated cells could be over-represented, though the groups showed no difference in activation or CD3 levels. Type 1 diabetes patients showed a moderate but significant shortening of TCRB CDR3 length in all four CD4+ subsets. Patients with type 1 diabetes made fewer insertions and deleted more nucleotides at VDJ recombination sites, implying thymic rearrangement abnormalities. Naive, central memory and regulatory TCRB repertoires appeared to be more alike among patients than among healthy donors. HLA sub-analyses involved small numbers of individuals, so any influence of HLA type on TCRB rearrangement remained unresolved.

Each donor gave one peripheral blood draw, averaging approximately 110 mL, which was collected into heparinised tubes. A BD FACSAria II was used to sort naive, central memory, regulatory and stem cell-like memory CD4+ T cells with a panel that included CD45RO, CCR7, CD25, CD127, CD95 and CD27. Every sorted population had a purity above 95%. PBMCs were isolated right away by Lymphoprep density gradient centrifugation and were stained directly, without culture. So that batch effects would be minimized, each experiment stained and sorted samples in pairs, pairing one healthy donor with one patient. Specimen: naive CD4+ T cells from blood. This sample's cell subset or site label indicates: true naive CD4+ T cells. The origin of this receptor is a woman under 30 in good health.

The DNA sequence is as follows: TGTGCCAGCAGCTTGGGGCAGGGGGCTGACTACGAGCAGTACTTC. This encodes CASSLGQGADYEQYF. Here the chain combines TRBV5-4 and TRBJ2-7; TRBD1 agrees with 8 junctional bases. V loses 0 bases at its end and J loses 3 bases; junction bases beyond the gene matches: 5. From the cysteine through the phenylalanine, the CDR3 covers 15 amino acids. Just CDR3 DNA is preserved here, 45 bases in frame from base 1. Reading the germline V gene (reference sequence) gives CDR1 SGHNT and CDR2 YYREEE.